This TCR beta chain was obtained from a study of blood T cell repertoires in COVID-19. Generated by immunoSEQ multiplex PCR, the TCRdb table keeps only in-frame clones and is missing some. The data hold 250,000 to 350,000 clones, with around nine tenths observed a single time. Germline values: CDR1 GTSNPN, CDR2 SVGIG (reference sequence). The CDR3 is 16 residues long. The germline V and J ends were trimmed by 0 bases and 1 base, with 13 bases remaining between them. The J gene is TRBJ2-1, the V gene TRBV30; maybe TRBD2 (6 bases). This receptor was identified in an older woman with acute or convalescent COVID-19. Sequenced material: peripheral blood. The CDR3 nucleotides read TGTGCCTGGAGTGTATCAGGAGGGACGTCCTACAATGAGCAGTTCTTC. It translates to CAWSVSGGTSYNEQFF. The variable domain in full, completed from reference TRBV30 and TRBJ2-1, reads SQTIHQWPATLVQPVGSPLSLECTVEGTSNPNLYWYRQAAGRGLQLLFYSVGIGQISSEVPQNLSASRPQDRQFILSSKKLLLSDSGFYLCAWSVSGGTSYNEQFFGPGTRLTVL.